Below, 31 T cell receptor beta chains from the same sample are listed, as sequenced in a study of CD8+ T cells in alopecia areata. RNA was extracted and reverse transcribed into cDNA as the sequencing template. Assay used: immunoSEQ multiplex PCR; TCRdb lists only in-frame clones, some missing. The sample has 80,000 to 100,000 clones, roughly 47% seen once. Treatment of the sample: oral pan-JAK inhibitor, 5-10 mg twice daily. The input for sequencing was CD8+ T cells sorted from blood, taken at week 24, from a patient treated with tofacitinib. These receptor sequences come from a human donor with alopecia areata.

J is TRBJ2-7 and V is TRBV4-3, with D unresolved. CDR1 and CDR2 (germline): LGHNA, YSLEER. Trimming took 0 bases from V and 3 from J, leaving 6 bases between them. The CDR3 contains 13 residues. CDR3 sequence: CASSQEALYEQYF. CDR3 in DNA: TGCGCCAGCAGCCAAGAAGCCCTCTACGAGCAGTACTTC.

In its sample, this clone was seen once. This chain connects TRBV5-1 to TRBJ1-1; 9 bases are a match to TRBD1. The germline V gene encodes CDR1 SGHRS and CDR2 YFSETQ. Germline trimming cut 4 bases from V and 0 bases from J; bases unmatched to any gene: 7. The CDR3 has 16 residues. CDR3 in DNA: TGCGCCAGCAGCGGGGGACAGGGACGCATGAACACTGAAGCTTTCTTT. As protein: CASSGGQGRMNTEAFF. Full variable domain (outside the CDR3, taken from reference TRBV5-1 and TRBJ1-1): KAGVTQTPRYLIKTRGQQVTLSCSPISGHRSVSWYQQTPGQGLQFLFEYFSETQRNKGNFPGRFSGRQFSNSRSEMNVSTLELGDSALYLCASSGGQGRMNTEAFFGQGTRLTVV.

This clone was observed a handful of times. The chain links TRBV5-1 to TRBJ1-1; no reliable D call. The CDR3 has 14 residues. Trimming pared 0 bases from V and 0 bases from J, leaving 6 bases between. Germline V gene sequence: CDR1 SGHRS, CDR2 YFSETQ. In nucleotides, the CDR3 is TGCGCCAGCAGCTTGGCCGCTATGAACACTGAAGCTTTCTTT. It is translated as CASSLAAMNTEAFF.

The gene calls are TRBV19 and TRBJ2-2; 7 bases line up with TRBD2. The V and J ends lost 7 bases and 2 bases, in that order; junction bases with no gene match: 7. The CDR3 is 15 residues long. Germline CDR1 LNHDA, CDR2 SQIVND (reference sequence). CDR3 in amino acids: CASIPSGYNTGELFF. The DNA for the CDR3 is TGTGCCAGTATTCCTAGCGGCTACAACACCGGGGAGCTGTTTTTT.

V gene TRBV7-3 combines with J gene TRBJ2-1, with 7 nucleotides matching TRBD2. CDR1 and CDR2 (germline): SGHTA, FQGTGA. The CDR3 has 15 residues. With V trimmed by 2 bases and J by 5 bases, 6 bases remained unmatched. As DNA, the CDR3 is TGTGCCAGCAGCTTAGCTAGCGGCCACAACAATGAGCAGTTCTTC. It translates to CASSLASGHNNEQFF.

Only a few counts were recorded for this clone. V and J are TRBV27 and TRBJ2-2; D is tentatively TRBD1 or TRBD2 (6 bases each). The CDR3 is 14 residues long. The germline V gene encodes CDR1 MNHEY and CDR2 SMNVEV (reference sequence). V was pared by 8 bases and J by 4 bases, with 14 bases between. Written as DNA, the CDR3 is TGTGCCAGCGGGCACGGGGGCGGCACCGGGGAGCTGTTTTTT. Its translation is CASGHGGGTGELFF.

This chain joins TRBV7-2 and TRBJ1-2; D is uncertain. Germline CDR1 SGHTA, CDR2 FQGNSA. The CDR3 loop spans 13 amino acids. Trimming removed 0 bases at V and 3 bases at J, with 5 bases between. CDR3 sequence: CASSLAEDYGYTF. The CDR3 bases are TGTGCCAGCAGCTTAGCTGAAGACTATGGCTACACCTTC.

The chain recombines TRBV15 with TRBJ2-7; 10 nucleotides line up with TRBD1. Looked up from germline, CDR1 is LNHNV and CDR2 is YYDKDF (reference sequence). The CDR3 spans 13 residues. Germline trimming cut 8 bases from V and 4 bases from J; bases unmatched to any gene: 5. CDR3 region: CATEDRGTYEQYF. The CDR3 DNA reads TGTGCCACCGAGGACAGGGGGACTTACGAGCAGTACTTC.

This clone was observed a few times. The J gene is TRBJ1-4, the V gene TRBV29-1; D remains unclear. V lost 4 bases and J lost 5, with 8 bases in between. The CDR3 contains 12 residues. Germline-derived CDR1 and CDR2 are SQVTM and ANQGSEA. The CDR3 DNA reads TGCAGCGTTGTCAGTGCAAATGAAAAACTGTTTTTT. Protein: CSVVSANEKLFF.

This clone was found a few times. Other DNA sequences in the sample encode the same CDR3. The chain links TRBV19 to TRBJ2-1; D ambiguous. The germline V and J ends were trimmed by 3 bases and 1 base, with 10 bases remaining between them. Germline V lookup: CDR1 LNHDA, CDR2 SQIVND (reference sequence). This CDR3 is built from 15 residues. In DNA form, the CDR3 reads TGTGCCAGTAGTATTGGGATTTCGTCCTACAATGAGCAGTTCTTC. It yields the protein CASSIGISSYNEQFF.

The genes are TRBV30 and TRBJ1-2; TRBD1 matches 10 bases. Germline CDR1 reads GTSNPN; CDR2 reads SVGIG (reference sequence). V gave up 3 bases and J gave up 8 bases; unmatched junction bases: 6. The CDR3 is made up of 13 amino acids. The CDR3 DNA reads TGTGCCTGGAGGCGAGACAGGGGGCTGGGCTACACCTTC. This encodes CAWRRDRGLGYTF. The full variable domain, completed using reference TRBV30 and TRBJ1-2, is SQTIHQWPATLVQPVGSPLSLECTVEGTSNPNLYWYRQAAGRGLQLLFYSVGIGQISSEVPQNLSASRPQDRQFILSSKKLLLSDSGFYLCAWRRDRGLGYTFGSGTRLTVV.

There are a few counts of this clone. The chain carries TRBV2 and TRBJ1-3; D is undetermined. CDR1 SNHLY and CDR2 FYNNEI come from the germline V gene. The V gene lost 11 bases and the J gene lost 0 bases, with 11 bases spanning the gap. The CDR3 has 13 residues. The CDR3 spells CAVLTPSGNTIYF. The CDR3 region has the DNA TGTGCCGTTCTAACACCCTCTGGAAACACCATATATTTT.

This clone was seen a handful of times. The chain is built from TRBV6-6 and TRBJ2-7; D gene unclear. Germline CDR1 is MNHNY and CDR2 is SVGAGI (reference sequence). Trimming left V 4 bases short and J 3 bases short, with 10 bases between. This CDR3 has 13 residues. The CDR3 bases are TGTGCCAGCAGTTTACAACCCGTCTACGAGCAGTACTTC. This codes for CASSLQPVYEQYF.

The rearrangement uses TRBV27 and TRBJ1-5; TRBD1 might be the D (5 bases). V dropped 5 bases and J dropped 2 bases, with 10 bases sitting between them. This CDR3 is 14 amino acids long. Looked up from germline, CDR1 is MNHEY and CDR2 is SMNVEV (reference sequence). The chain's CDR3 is CASSPLGGNQPQHF. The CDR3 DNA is TGTGCCAGCAGTCCCTTGGGGGGCAATCAGCCCCAGCATTTT.

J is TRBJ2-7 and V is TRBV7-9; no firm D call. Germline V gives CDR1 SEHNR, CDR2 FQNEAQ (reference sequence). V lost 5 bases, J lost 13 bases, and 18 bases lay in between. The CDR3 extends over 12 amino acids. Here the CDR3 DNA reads TGTGCCAGCAGCAGTGACGGCGGTAGAATTTACTTC. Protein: CASSSDGGRIYF.

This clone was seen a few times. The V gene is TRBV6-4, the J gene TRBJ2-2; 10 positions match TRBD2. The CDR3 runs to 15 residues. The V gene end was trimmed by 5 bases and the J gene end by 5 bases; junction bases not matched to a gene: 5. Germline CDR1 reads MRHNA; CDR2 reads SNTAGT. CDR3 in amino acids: CASSRPAGGTGELFF. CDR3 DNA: TGTGCCAGCAGTAGACCAGCGGGAGGGACCGGGGAGCTGTTTTTT.

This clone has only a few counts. This chain's CDR3 is CAWSVSGQGAQPQHF. In nucleotides, the CDR3 is TGTGCCTGGAGTGTATCGGGGCAGGGGGCACAGCCCCAGCATTTT. The chain recombines TRBV30 with TRBJ1-5; 8 positions agree with TRBD1. Germline V gives CDR1 GTSNPN, CDR2 SVGIG (reference sequence). CDR3 length: 15 residues. V was clipped by 0 bases and J by 7 bases; unmatched bases: 8. The complete variable domain, with remaining parts taken from reference TRBV30 and TRBJ1-5, reads SQTIHQWPATLVQPVGSPLSLECTVEGTSNPNLYWYRQAAGRGLQLLFYSVGIGQISSEVPQNLSASRPQDRQFILSSKKLLLSDSGFYLCAWSVSGQGAQPQHFGDGTRLSIL.

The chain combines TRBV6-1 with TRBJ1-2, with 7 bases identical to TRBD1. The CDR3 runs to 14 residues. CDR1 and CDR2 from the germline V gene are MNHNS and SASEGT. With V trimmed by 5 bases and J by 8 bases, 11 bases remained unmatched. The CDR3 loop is CASSLRQGPRGYTF. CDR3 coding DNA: TGTGCCAGCAGTCTCCGACAGGGCCCGAGGGGCTACACCTTC.

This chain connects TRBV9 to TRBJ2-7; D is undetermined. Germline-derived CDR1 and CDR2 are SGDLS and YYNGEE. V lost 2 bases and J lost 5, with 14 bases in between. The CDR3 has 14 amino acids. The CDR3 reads CASSVGIGVDEQYF. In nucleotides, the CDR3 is TGTGCCAGCAGCGTTGGGATTGGGGTGGACGAGCAGTACTTC.

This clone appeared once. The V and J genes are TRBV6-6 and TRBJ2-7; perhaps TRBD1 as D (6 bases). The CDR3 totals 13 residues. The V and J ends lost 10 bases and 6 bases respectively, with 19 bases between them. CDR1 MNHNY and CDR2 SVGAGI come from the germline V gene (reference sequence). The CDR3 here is CATRGTGISEQYF. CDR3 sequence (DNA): TGTGCCACCAGGGGAACAGGGATAAGCGAGCAGTACTTC.

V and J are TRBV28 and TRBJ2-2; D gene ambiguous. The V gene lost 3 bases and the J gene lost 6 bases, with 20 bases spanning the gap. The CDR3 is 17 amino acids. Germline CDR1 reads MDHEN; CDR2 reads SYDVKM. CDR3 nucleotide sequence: TGTGCCAGCAGTTTTCCGCGTCTGTCCGGCCGGGCCGGGGAGCTGTTTTTT. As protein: CASSFPRLSGRAGELFF.

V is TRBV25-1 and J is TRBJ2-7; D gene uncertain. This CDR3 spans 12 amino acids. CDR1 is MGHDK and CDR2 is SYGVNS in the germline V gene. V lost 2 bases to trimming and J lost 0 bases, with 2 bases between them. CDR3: CASSEVSYEQYF. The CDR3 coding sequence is TGTGCCAGCAGTGAAGTCTCCTACGAGCAGTACTTC.

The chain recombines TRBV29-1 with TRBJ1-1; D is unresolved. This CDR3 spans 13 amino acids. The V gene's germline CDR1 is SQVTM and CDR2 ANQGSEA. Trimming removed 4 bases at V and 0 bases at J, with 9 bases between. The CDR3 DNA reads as TGCAGCGTTGGTCCGGGCCTGAACACTGAAGCTTTCTTT. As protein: CSVGPGLNTEAFF.

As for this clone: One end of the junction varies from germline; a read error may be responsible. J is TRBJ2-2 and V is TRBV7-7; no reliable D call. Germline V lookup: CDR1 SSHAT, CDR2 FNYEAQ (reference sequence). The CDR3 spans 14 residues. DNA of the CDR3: TGTGCTAGCAGCTTAAGGTTCCAAGCCGGGGAGCTGTTTTTT. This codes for CASSLRFQAGELFF.

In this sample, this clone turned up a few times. DNA of the CDR3: TGTGCCAGCAGCTTAGCCCGCTCTGGGGCCAACGTCCTGACTTTC. Its protein is CASSLARSGANVLTF. The gene calls are TRBV7-9 and TRBJ2-6; D unresolved. The CDR3 runs to 15 residues. V lost 0 bases, J lost 0 bases, and 3 bases lay in between. Germline assignment: CDR1 SEHNR and CDR2 FQNEAQ (reference sequence).

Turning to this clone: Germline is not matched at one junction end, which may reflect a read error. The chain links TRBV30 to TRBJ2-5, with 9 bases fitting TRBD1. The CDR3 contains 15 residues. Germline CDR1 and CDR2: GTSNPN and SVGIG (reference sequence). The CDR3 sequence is CAWDSGTGLQGTQYF. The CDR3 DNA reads TGTGCCTGGGATTCCGGGACAGGGTTACAAGGGACCCAGTACTTC.

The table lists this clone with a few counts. The CDR3, as DNA: TGTGCCAGCAGTTTGGGGACTAGCGGGAGGGCCGGTGAGCAGTTCTTC. Its protein product is CASSLGTSGRAGEQFF. The chain joins TRBV28 to TRBJ2-1; 16 nucleotides agree with TRBD2. CDR1 MDHEN and CDR2 SYDVKM come from the germline V gene. CDR3 length: 16 amino acids. J lost 9 bases, V lost 3 bases, and 5 bases had no gene match.

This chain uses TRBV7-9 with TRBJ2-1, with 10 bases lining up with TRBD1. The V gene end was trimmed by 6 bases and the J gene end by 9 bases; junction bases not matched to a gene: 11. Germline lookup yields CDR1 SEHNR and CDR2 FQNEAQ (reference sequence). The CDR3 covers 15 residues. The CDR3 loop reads CASRPTGGYFGEQFF. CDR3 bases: TGTGCCAGCAGACCGACAGGGGGCTACTTCGGTGAGCAGTTCTTC.

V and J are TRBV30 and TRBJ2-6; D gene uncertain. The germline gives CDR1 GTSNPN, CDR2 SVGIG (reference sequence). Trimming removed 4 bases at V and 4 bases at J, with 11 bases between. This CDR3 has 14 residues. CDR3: CAWIPRAGANVLTF. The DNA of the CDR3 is TGTGCCTGGATTCCTCGGGCAGGGGCCAACGTCCTGACTTTC.

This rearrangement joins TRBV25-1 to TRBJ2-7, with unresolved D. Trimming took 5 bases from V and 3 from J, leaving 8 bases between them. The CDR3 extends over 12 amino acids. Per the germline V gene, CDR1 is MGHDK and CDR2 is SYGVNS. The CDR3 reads CASSLLNYEQYF. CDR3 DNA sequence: TGTGCCAGCAGTTTACTCAACTACGAGCAGTACTTC.

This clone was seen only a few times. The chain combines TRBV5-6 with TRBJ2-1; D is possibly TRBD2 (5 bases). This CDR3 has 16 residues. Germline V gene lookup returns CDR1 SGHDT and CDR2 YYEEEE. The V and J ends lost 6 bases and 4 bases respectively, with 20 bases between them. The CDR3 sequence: CASTLEVGNRYNEQFF. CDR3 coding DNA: TGTGCCAGCACCCTCGAAGTCGGGAACCGGTACAATGAGCAGTTCTTC.